The 29 T cell receptor beta chains given below trace back to one sample, sequenced in a study of regulatory T cells in long-lasting Graves disease. Arm-PCR of CDR3 regions and iRepertoire HTBI primers were used to build TCR beta libraries. From the multiplex PCR reads, TCRdb called clonotypes with MiXCR, one entry per CDR3 protein. The sample lists over 650,000 distinct CDR3 sequences; about 32% were seen once. Time point of the sample: persistent/refractory GD, antithyroid drugs over 5 years with positive TRAb. PBMC-derived RNA was used for the TCR library. This material consisted of peripheral blood mononuclear cells (PBMCs), taken when the disease was refractory, from a patient treated with antithyroid drugs. The receptors derive from a female donor with Graves disease.

This clonotype has only a few counts. The chain uses TRBV3-1 and TRBJ1-1; weak D call: TRBD1 (5 bases). Germline lookup yields CDR1 LGHDT and CDR2 YNNKEL (reference sequence). Trimming stripped 4 bases from V and 1 base from J, with 16 bases between. This CDR3 comprises 16 residues. DNA of the CDR3: TGTGCCAGCAGCCCGTGGGCAGGCCAGGGGAACACTGAAGCTTTCTTT. The encoded protein is CASSPWAGQGNTEAFF. Supplemented by reference TRBV3-1 and TRBJ1-1, the full variable domain reads DTAVSQTPKYLVTQMGNDKSIKCEQNLGHDTMYWYKQDSKKFLKIMFSYNNKELIINETVPNRFSPKSPDKAHLNLHINSLELGDSAVYFCASSPWAGQGNTEAFFGQGTRLTVV.

This clonotype has only a few counts. The chain links TRBV20-1 to TRBJ1-1; D gene ambiguous. CDR1 DFQATT and CDR2 SNEGSKA come from the germline V gene (reference sequence). The CDR3 runs to 13 residues. V lost 3 bases, J lost 10 bases, and 18 bases lay in between. The CDR3 sequence: CSASYPGDGSAFF. The CDR3 DNA reads TGCAGTGCTAGCTATCCGGGAGATGGGTCAGCTTTCTTT.

The chain employs TRBV30 and TRBJ1-1, with 7 bases aligning to TRBD1. The CDR3 extends over 13 amino acids. Germline V gene lookup returns CDR1 GTSNPN and CDR2 SVGIG (reference sequence). The V gene end was trimmed by 4 bases and the J gene end by 3 bases; junction bases not matched to a gene: 5. CDR3 bases: TGTGCCTGGAACGACAGGGTAGACACTGAAGCTTTCTTT. Its protein product is CAWNDRVDTEAFF.

The chain uses TRBV12-3 or TRBV12-4 and TRBJ1-5; D call uncertain. Trimming shortened V by 6 bases and J by 9 bases, and 12 bases separated the two germline ends. The CDR3 sequence is 12 residues long. The CDR3 coding sequence is TGTGCCAGCAGACGACCCCCCGCGCCCCAGCATTTT. Translation gives CASRRPPAPQHF.

The rearrangement joins TRBV7-3 to TRBJ1-6, with TRBD1 as a possible D gene (5 bases). The V end lost 5 bases, the J end lost 10 bases, and 18 bases lay between the germline ends. This CDR3 is built from 15 residues. Germline V gives CDR1 SGHTA, CDR2 FQGTGA. The CDR3 loop reads CASSPSVGGRSPLHF. The CDR3, as DNA: TGTGCCAGCAGCCCTTCAGTGGGGGGTCGATCACCCCTCCACTTT.

Points on this clonotype: One end of the junction is discordant with germline, which a read error may explain. The chain couples TRBV11-2 to TRBJ1-6, with D perhaps matching TRBD1 (5 bases). Germline loops: CDR1 SGHAT, CDR2 FQNNGV. The CDR3 has 17 residues. This CDR3 reads CAGSLTPGGVGNSPLHF. CDR3 nucleotides: TGTGCCGGCAGCTTAACCCCCGGGGGGGTCGGGAATTCACCCCTCCACTTT.

The table lists this clonotype with a few counts. As DNA, the CDR3 is TGTGCCAGCAGCTTCGGGAGATTGGGCTTCAATGAGCAGTTCTTC. Translated, it gives CASSFGRLGFNEQFF. V and J are TRBV11-2 and TRBJ2-1; weak D call: TRBD2 (6 bases). Per the germline V gene, CDR1 is SGHAT and CDR2 is FQNNGV. This CDR3 contains 15 residues. The ends were cut back, 3 bases at V and 6 bases at J, with 15 bases in the middle.

This rearrangement joins TRBV5-1 to TRBJ2-7; 10 bases are shared with TRBD2. There are 14 residues in the CDR3. V lost 5 bases to trimming and J lost 6 bases; unmatched junction nucleotides: 8. The germline CDR1 and CDR2 sequences are SGHRS and YFSETQ. CDR3 region: CASRPGTSESEQYF. CDR3 DNA: TGCGCCAGCAGACCCGGGACTAGCGAGAGCGAGCAGTACTTC.

This clonotype has more than one count but fewer than ten. This sequence joins TRBV29-1 and TRBJ1-5, with a possible D match to TRBD1 (5 bases). Per the germline V gene, CDR1 is SQVTM and CDR2 is ANQGSEA. Deletions cut 6 bases from V and 7 bases from J, with 13 bases between. The CDR3 loop spans 12 amino acids. The CDR3 nucleotides are TGCAGCGTCAGTGAGGGGTACCAGCCCCAGCATTTT. This gives the protein CSVSEGYQPQHF.

The table lists this clonotype with many counts. The chain links TRBV7-9 to TRBJ2-7, with TRBD1 identical over 9 bases. Germline V gives CDR1 SEHNR, CDR2 FQNEAQ (reference sequence). After removal of 5 bases from V and 3 bases from J, the junction contained 5 bases not matched to a gene. The CDR3 has 14 amino acids. The DNA of the CDR3 is TGTGCCAGCAGCACCCCGGGACAGGGCTACGAGCAGTACTTC. Its protein is CASSTPGQGYEQYF.

The chain combines TRBV3-1 with TRBJ2-7; 7 bases line up with TRBD1. V lost 2 bases and J lost 3; bases outside the gene matches: 4. The CDR3 length is 14 residues. Per the germline V gene, CDR1 is LGHDT and CDR2 is YNNKEL (reference sequence). In DNA form, the CDR3 reads TGTGCCAGCAGCCAAATACGGGACAGCTACGAGCAGTACTTC. The encoded protein is CASSQIRDSYEQYF.

This clonotype showed up just a few times. The gene calls are TRBV10-3 and TRBJ2-3; TRBD1 might be the D (5 bases). Germline CDR1 and CDR2: ENHRY and SYGVKD. Between the trimmed V and J ends, which lost 0 bases and 0 bases, there was a span of 7 bases. CDR3 length equals 15 residues. CDR3 protein: CAISESQGSTDTQYF. As DNA, the CDR3 is TGTGCCATCAGTGAGTCGCAGGGAAGCACAGATACGCAGTATTTT.

The V gene is TRBV5-5, the J gene TRBJ1-2; D gene uncertain. Germline V lookup: CDR1 SGHKS, CDR2 YYEKEE (reference sequence). V lost 5 bases to trimming and J lost 0 bases, with 8 bases between them. The length of the CDR3 is 13 residues. This chain's CDR3 is CASRPSPNYGYTF. Written as DNA, the CDR3 is TGTGCCAGCAGGCCGAGTCCTAACTATGGCTACACCTTC.

This clonotype was detected many times. V and J are TRBV20-1 and TRBJ1-4; 8 bases map to TRBD1. This CDR3 comprises 14 residues. V was clipped by 4 bases and J by 8 bases; unmatched bases: 9. Germline V gene sequence: CDR1 DFQATT, CDR2 SNEGSKA (reference sequence). CDR3 in DNA: TGCAGTGCTAACCAGGGGGCGATGGGGGAAAAACTGTTTTTT. Residues: CSANQGAMGEKLFF.

The chain uses TRBV20-1 and TRBJ2-7, with D perhaps matching TRBD2 (6 bases). The CDR3 runs 13 residues. V dropped 6 bases and J dropped 4 bases, with 16 bases sitting between them. Germline assignment: CDR1 DFQATT and CDR2 SNEGSKA (reference sequence). The chain's CDR3 is CSAWDWDTYEQYF. For the CDR3, the DNA is TGCAGTGCCTGGGACTGGGATACGTACGAGCAGTACTTC.

This clonotype was picked up a small number of times. V gene TRBV28 combines with J gene TRBJ1-4, with 7 bases aligning to TRBD1. Germline V gene sequence: CDR1 MDHEN, CDR2 SYDVKM. CDR3 length: 15 residues. V lost 6 bases and J lost 8; bases outside the gene matches: 12. CDR3 bases: TGTGCCAGCAGCCCGCGTGGGACAGAATACGAAAAACTGTTTTTT. Encoded protein: CASSPRGTEYEKLFF.

V usage is TRBV7-2 and J usage is TRBJ1-2, with TRBD1 identical over 8 bases. Trimming cost V 2 bases and J 8 bases; bases outside gene matches: 7. Germline V lookup: CDR1 SGHTA, CDR2 FQGNSA. The CDR3 sequence is 14 residues long. CDR3 DNA: TGTGCCAGCAGCTTATCCTCCCGGGACAGGGGCTACACCTTC. It yields the protein CASSLSSRDRGYTF.

This chain uses TRBV3-1 with TRBJ1-1; D unclear. This CDR3 comprises 14 residues. V lost 0 bases, J lost 3 bases, and 8 bases lay in between. CDR1 LGHDT and CDR2 YNNKEL come from the germline V gene (reference sequence). CDR3: CASSQDWRYTEAFF. In DNA form, the CDR3 reads TGTGCCAGCAGCCAAGATTGGAGGTACACTGAAGCTTTCTTT.

The chain recombines TRBV27 with TRBJ2-7; 10 bases agree with TRBD2. Per the germline V gene, CDR1 is MNHEY and CDR2 is SMNVEV (reference sequence). The CDR3 runs 16 residues. The trim removed 3 bases at V and 5 bases at J, leaving 10 bases unmatched. For the CDR3, the DNA is TGTGCCAGCAGTTTTGGAGCTAGCGGGAGATTGGACGAGCAGTACTTC. This gives the protein CASSFGASGRLDEQYF.

The chain couples TRBV6-1 to TRBJ1-1, with D possibly matching TRBD1 (5 bases). Trimming pared 5 bases from V and 4 bases from J, leaving 11 bases between. Per germline, CDR1 MNHNS and CDR2 SASEGT. The CDR3 length is 13 residues. The CDR3 DNA reads TGTGCCAGCAGTAACCCCGGGGGCACTGAAGCTTTCTTT. Amino acids: CASSNPGGTEAFF.

The V call is TRBV2, the J call TRBJ1-6, with D uncertain. The CDR3 loop spans 16 amino acids. Germline CDR1 and CDR2: SNHLY and FYNNEI. Trimming left V 11 bases short and J 0 bases short, with 17 bases between. The DNA of the CDR3 is TGTGCCTCTACTAGGGAGTCAAGCTCCTATAATTCACCCCTCCACTTT. Its protein product is CASTRESSSYNSPLHF.

This clonotype has more than one count but fewer than ten. This chain connects TRBV20-1 to TRBJ1-4; the D gene is possibly TRBD1 (5 bases). The germline CDR1 and CDR2 sequences are DFQATT and SNEGSKA (reference sequence). Trimming took 6 bases from V and 8 from J, leaving 16 bases between them. CDR3 length: 13 amino acids. CDR3 sequence reads: CSANRRGREKLFF. The CDR3 DNA is TGCAGTGCCAACCGGAGGGGTCGAGAAAAACTGTTTTTT.

V and J are TRBV7-9 and TRBJ1-5; D not certain. There are 14 residues in the CDR3. The germline gives CDR1 SEHNR, CDR2 FQNEAQ (reference sequence). Trimming took 6 bases from V and 6 from J, leaving 15 bases between them. As DNA, the CDR3 is TGTGCCAGCAGTGGTCTGGTGGAGGGTCAGCCCCAGCATTTT. Its protein is CASSGLVEGQPQHF.

Only a few counts were recorded for this clonotype. The chain uses TRBV11-2 and TRBJ2-7, with 9 bases that match TRBD1. The V gene end was trimmed by 5 bases and the J gene end by 2 bases; junction bases not matched to a gene: 7. Germline-derived CDR1 and CDR2 are SGHAT and FQNNGV. CDR3 length equals 15 residues. CDR3 bases: TGTGCCAGCAGCCTTCTTACAGGGGGCCCCTACGAGCAGTACTTC. Translated: CASSLLTGGPYEQYF.

The chain uses TRBV4-1 and TRBJ1-6; D is possibly TRBD1 (5 bases). The CDR3 totals 16 residues. Trimming took 1 base from V and 7 from J, leaving 14 bases between them. Per germline, CDR1 MGHRA and CDR2 YSYEKL. Here the CDR3 reads CASSQGRQKINSPLHF. CDR3 bases: TGCGCCAGCAGCCAAGGTAGACAGAAAATAAATTCACCCCTCCACTTT.

The rearrangement links TRBV20-1 to TRBJ1-1; the D gene is possibly TRBD1 (5 bases). CDR3 size: 12 residues. From germline, CDR1 is DFQATT and CDR2 SNEGSKA (reference sequence). V was pared by 4 bases and J by 3 bases, with 9 bases between. The CDR3 DNA reads as TGCAGTGCTACAGGGAGATACACTGAAGCTTTCTTT. Amino acids: CSATGRYTEAFF.

This sequence joins TRBV24-1 and TRBJ1-4, with D possibly being TRBD1 (6 bases). Trimming pared 4 bases from V and 4 bases from J, leaving 12 bases between. The germline V gene encodes CDR1 KGHDR and CDR2 SFDVKD. CDR3 length equals 15 residues. CDR3 nucleotides: TGTGCCACCAGTGACCCCGGACAGTATAATGAAAAACTGTTTTTT. This codes for CATSDPGQYNEKLFF.

In its sample, this clonotype was seen many times. The chain uses TRBV7-9 and TRBJ2-5; weak D call: TRBD2 (6 bases). From germline, CDR1 is SEHNR and CDR2 FQNEAQ (reference sequence). The CDR3 extends over 13 amino acids. Trimming pared 0 bases from V and 4 bases from J, leaving 6 bases between. The CDR3 loop reads CASSLAGGETQYF. The CDR3 DNA sequence: TGTGCCAGCAGCTTAGCGGGAGGAGAGACCCAGTACTTC.

This clonotype was counted only a few times. The rearrangement uses TRBV6-1 and TRBJ1-1; possibly TRBD1 for D (5 bases). The CDR3 has 15 residues. In germline, CDR1 is MNHNS, CDR2 SASEGT. Trimming took off 1 base at V and 6 bases at J, with 15 bases between the two ends. CDR3 in DNA: TGTGCCAGCAGTGAAGTAGTAGGCCGGGGGTCTGAAGCTTTCTTT. It yields the protein CASSEVVGRGSEAFF.